This T cell receptor beta chain was observed in a study of CD8 T cells in ankylosing spondylitis. This clonotype was detected ten times or more. Its antigen remains unknown. Generation of TCR beta libraries employed quantitative 5'-RACE incorporating molecular barcodes. TCRdb independently ran MiXCR on the 5' RACE reads; one entry per CDR3 protein. This sample carries under 250,000 distinct CDR3 sequences, over 9.5% of them seen once, and the ten largest clones take 2.6%. General study results and limits: Matched ankylosing spondylitis synovial fluid reportedly showed significant enrichment of disease-linked clones.

The CDR3 runs 13 residues. Germline V gene data show CDR1 as SQVTM and CDR2 as ANQGSEA. Trimming stripped 3 bases from V and 0 bases from J, with 9 bases between. The sample consisted of blood, either unsorted or a sorted T cell fraction (not recorded which). This receptor was obtained from a male donor with ankylosing spondylitis or in good health (not recorded which). The gene calls are TRBV29-1 and TRBJ2-7; D is unresolved. CDR3: CSVEGDSSYEQYF. As DNA, the CDR3 is TGCAGCGTTGAGGGCGATAGCTCCTACGAGCAGTACTTC.